Listed below are T cell receptor beta chains from one sample, sequenced in a study of control samples from healthy donors and cancer patients. Clones were read by immunoSEQ multiplex PCR, and TCRdb kept only the in-frame ones, dropping some. The table includes some 410,000 clones, roughly 90% detected once. What was sequenced was PBMCs. Source of these receptors: a man aged 40-50 years with head and neck cancer. Both conserved end residues are part of each CDR3. The D gene is left open where the match is weak. Some rows mark clone size as missing; the rest say once, few, many or name a class of expanded clone.

J gene,D gene,V gene,clone size,CDR3 DNA,CDR3 protein
TRBJ2-3,.,TRBV24-1,.,TGTGCCACCGCATGGGGGGGCATAGATACGCAGTATTTT,CATAWGGIDTQYF
TRBJ2-5,.,TRBV28,.,TGTGCCAGCAGTACCCTATTTGACAGAATCCAAGAGACCCAGTACTTC,CASSTLFDRIQETQYF
TRBJ2-1,TRBD2,TRBV28,.,TGTGCCAGCAGCAATAGCGGGAGAGATAATGAGCAGTTCTTC,CASSNSGRDNEQFF
TRBJ2-1,TRBD2,TRBV5-1,.,TGCGCCAGCAGCCCTGCTCCCCGGGGGGGTGGACAGGAGCAGTTCTTC,CASSPAPRGGGQEQFF
TRBJ2-7,.,TRBV5-4,.,TGTGCCAGCAGCCGGAGGGACAGTTCCGACGAGCAGTACTTC,CASSRRDSSDEQYF
TRBJ1-1,TRBD1,TRBV12-5,.,TGTGCTAGTGGTTTGGAGACAGGGATGAACACTGAAGCTTTCTTT,CASGLETGMNTEAFF
TRBJ1-1,.,TRBV5-1,.,TGCGCCAGCAGCCGGGATACGAACACTGAAGCTTTCTTT,CASSRDTNTEAFF
TRBJ2-4,TRBD2,TRBV30,.,TGTGCCTGGAGTGGGGAGGGGTTAGCCAAAAACATTCAGTACTTC,CAWSGEGLAKNIQYF
TRBJ2-1,.,TRBV20-1,.,TGCAGTGCTAGAGACAATGAGCAGTTCTTC,CSARDNEQFF
TRBJ2-6,.,TRBV7-3,.,TGTGCCAGCAGCTTAGGGGGGACAGCCGGGAGCTCTGGGGCCAACGTCCTGACTTTC,CASSLGGTAGSSGANVLTF
TRBJ2-7,.,TRBV30,.,TGTGCCCTACGGGCTGTCGAGCAGTACTTC,CALRAVEQYF
TRBJ1-5,.,TRBV5-6,.,TGTGCCAGCAGCTTGTGGGGAGCGGGCAATCAGCCCCAGCATTTT,CASSLWGAGNQPQHF
TRBJ2-3,TRBD2,TRBV5-1,.,TGCGCCAGCAGCCCCCCGACTAGCGGGGTATCGGCTAGCACAGATACGCAGTATTTT,CASSPPTSGVSASTDTQYF
TRBJ2-2,TRBD1,TRBV11-3,.,TGTGCCAGCAGCTTAACAGGGGGATGGGGCACCGGGGAGCTGTTTTTT,CASSLTGGWGTGELFF
TRBJ1-2,TRBD1,TRBV28,.,TGTGCCAGCAGTACCCCGGGACAGGTTTATGGCTACACCTTC,CASSTPGQVYGYTF
TRBJ1-4,.,TRBV6-6,once,TGTGCCAGCAGACCGCCGGACTCCGATGAAAAACTGTTTTTT,CASRPPDSDEKLFF
TRBJ1-1,.,TRBV11-2,.,TGTGCCAGCAGCTTAGGAAGCGGTGACACTGAAGCTTTCTTT,CASSLGSGDTEAFF
TRBJ1-1,.,TRBV27,few,TGTGCCAGCAGTCCCGACAGTTTAGGGTCCACTGAAGCTTTCTTT,CASSPDSLGSTEAFF
TRBJ1-4,.,TRBV9,.,TGTGCCAGCAGCGTCCTACCGGGACCGGGAGGGGAAAAACTGTTTTTT,CASSVLPGPGGEKLFF
TRBJ1-5,TRBD1,TRBV19,.,TGTGCCAGTAGTTCCGGGACAGGGCCATATCAGCCCCAGCATTTT,CASSSGTGPYQPQHF
TRBJ2-1,TRBD2,TRBV5-1,.,TGCGCCAGCAGCTTGTTGTCGGGAGGGTATGAGCAGTTCTTC,CASSLLSGGYEQFF
TRBJ2-3,.,TRBV24-1,.,TGTGCCACCAGTGACCCACGATCTGGAACAGATACGCAGTATTTT,CATSDPRSGTDTQYF
TRBJ2-1,TRBD2,TRBV28,.,TGTGCCAGCAGTTTATGGGGGTCTAGCGGGAGGAATGAGCAGTTCTTC,CASSLWGSSGRNEQFF
TRBJ2-7,TRBD1,TRBV7-8,.,TGTGCCAGCAGCTCCAGGACAGGGCGGGCCTACGAGCAGTACTTC,CASSSRTGRAYEQYF
TRBJ2-3,TRBD2,TRBV7-9,.,TGTGCCAGCAGCTTCCTAGCGGGGGACACAGATACGCAGTATTTT,CASSFLAGDTDTQYF
TRBJ2-2,.,TRBV9,.,TGTGCCAGCAGCCGGGACGGGGACACTGGGGAGCTGTTTTTT,CASSRDGDTGELFF
TRBJ2-7,.,TRBV18,.,TGTGCCAGCTCACCACCGATTCCGACCGAGCAGTACTTC,CASSPPIPTEQYF
TRBJ2-1,.,TRBV15,.,TGTGCCACCAGCAGAGATCCGGGGACTGAGCAGTTCTTC,CATSRDPGTEQFF
TRBJ2-7,.,TRBV28,.,TGTGCCAGCAGCCTTGGGAGGGGGCCATCGGTCCCCCCCTACGAGCAGTACTTC,CASSLGRGPSVPPYEQYF
TRBJ2-5,TRBD2,TRBV28,once,TGTGCCAGCAGTTCCGGGACTAGCGGGAGATCCGATGAGACCCAGTACTTC,CASSSGTSGRSDETQYF
TRBJ2-1,.,TRBV5-1,once,TGCGCCAGCAGCTTGGTCAGTTACCTTACCTATGAGCAGTTCTTC,CASSLVSYLTYEQFF
TRBJ1-6,.,TRBV27,.,TGTGCCAGCAGTTTGGAGGGCACGGATTCACCCCTCCACTTT,CASSLEGTDSPLHF
TRBJ2-1,TRBD2,TRBV11-1,.,TGTGCCAGCAGTCCCACTAGCGGGAGGGACAATGAGCAGTTCTTC,CASSPTSGRDNEQFF
TRBJ2-1,TRBD1,TRBV5-1,.,TGCGCCAGCAGCCTGGACAGGGATTGGAATGAGCAGTTCTTC,CASSLDRDWNEQFF
TRBJ2-3,TRBD2,TRBV6-5,.,TGTGCCAGCCAACTAGCGGGGGAAGATACGCAGTATTTT,CASQLAGEDTQYF
TRBJ1-5,.,TRBV30,few,TGTGCCTGGAGCCGGGGGGTACAGAGCAATCAGCCCCAGCATTTT,CAWSRGVQSNQPQHF
TRBJ2-3,TRBD2,TRBV5-1,.,TGCGCCAGCAGCTTGGTTGGGGGACTAGCGGGCACAGATACGCAGTATTTT,CASSLVGGLAGTDTQYF
TRBJ1-3,.,TRBV10-3,.,TGTGCCATCAGTGCTCAATGGGTCTCTGGAAACACCATATATTTT,CAISAQWVSGNTIYF
TRBJ2-1,.,TRBV16,.,TGTGCCAGCAGCCGCGCTCCGGGGACCTACAATGAGCAGTTCTTC,CASSRAPGTYNEQFF
TRBJ2-1,TRBD2,TRBV5-1,.,TGCGCCAGCAGCTGGGGACTAGCGGGTGTGTACAATGAGCAGTTCTTC,CASSWGLAGVYNEQFF
TRBJ2-5,.,TRBV2,.,TGTGCCAGCAGCCCAGGGTTTCAAGAGACCCAGTACTTC,CASSPGFQETQYF
TRBJ2-1,TRBD2,TRBV3-1/TRBV3-2,once,TGTGCCAGCAGCCAAGGACTAGCGCCCTACAATGAGCAGTTCTTC,CASSQGLAPYNEQFF
TRBJ2-3,TRBD1,TRBV6-5,.,TGTGCCAGCAGTTGGGGAGACAGGGGACCAGATACGCAGTATTTT,CASSWGDRGPDTQYF
TRBJ2-7,.,TRBV28,.,TGTGCCAGCAGTGCCTGGGGGACACATTCCTACGAGCAGTACTTC,CASSAWGTHSYEQYF
TRBJ2-3,.,TRBV7-9,.,TGTGCCAGCAGCTTATTGTTTCGGCAGGGGCTGCGGGATACGCAGTATTTT,CASSLLFRQGLRDTQYF
TRBJ2-7,.,TRBV5-1,.,TGCGCCAGCAGCTTGGAGGGGGACTCCTACGAGCAGTACTTC,CASSLEGDSYEQYF
TRBJ1-4,TRBD1,TRBV7-8,few,TGTGCCAGCAGCCTTTCCCGGGACAGAAGTGAAAAACTGTTTTTT,CASSLSRDRSEKLFF
TRBJ2-5,TRBD1,TRBV6-5,.,TGTGCCAGCAGTTCCGGGACAGGGGTCTTTGAGACCCAGTACTTC,CASSSGTGVFETQYF
TRBJ1-5,.,TRBV27,.,TGTGCCAGCAGAGAGGATTATAGCAATCAGCCCCAGCATTTT,CASREDYSNQPQHF
TRBJ1-3,.,TRBV29-1,.,TGCAGCGTTGAAGTCCCCGGGGGTCCCATATATTTT,CSVEVPGGPIYF
TRBJ1-1,.,TRBV5-4,.,TGTGCCAGCAGCTTGGTCACGGAAAACACTGAAGCTTTCTTT,CASSLVTENTEAFF
TRBJ1-5,TRBD1,TRBV30,.,TGTGCCTGGAGTCTCCGACAGGGGGCTCGGCAGCCCCAGCATTTT,CAWSLRQGARQPQHF
TRBJ2-1,TRBD2,TRBV10-1,.,TGCGCCAGCAGTGACATTAGCGGGAGCCAGCAGTTCTTC,CASSDISGSQQFF
TRBJ2-5,.,TRBV25-1,.,TGTGCCAGCAGTGACATCACAGGGCACCAAGAGACCCAGTACTTC,CASSDITGHQETQYF
TRBJ2-5,TRBD2,TRBV27,.,TGTGCCAGCAGCCGCCGAGCGGGAGGAGAGACCCAGTACTTC,CASSRRAGGETQYF